The following is a TCR beta chain sequence with its context. The target of this receptor is not known. One base away there is no much larger clone; base qualities are not given. The donors were healthy, HIV-negative adults with no recently reported acute infections or vaccinations. Every donor was a Caucasian adult living in Nashville, Tennessee, USA. Magnetic negative selection was used to enrich CD4+ T cells, after which naive cells were positively selected on CD45RA and the negative fraction became the memory subset. After blood collection by leukapheresis, PBMCs were isolated using Ficoll-Histopaque density gradient centrifugation and then cryopreserved in the vapor phase of liquid nitrogen. Purity and quantity of every magnetically sorted T cell population were checked by analytical flow cytometry. Genomic DNA was isolated from each sorted fraction and quantified by UV absorbance on a Nanodrop 2000c.

These data originate in a study of shared clonotypes between healthy human individuals (dated by TCRdb to 2018 to 2020). General notes on the study: The cohort comprised a couple of women and a few men aged 18 to 49 years. For each donor, three plates each were used for CD4 naive and CD4 memory, two plates were used for CD8 naive, and one plate was used for CD8 memory. To estimate repertoire size and how much clonotypes are shared between individuals, the study performed deep sequencing of blood TCR repertoires from about 5 healthy adults. To increase sequencing depth and limit assay-specific biases, different laboratories used diverse techniques to prepare libraries and sequence TCR repertoires. Per donor, leukapheresis produced somewhere between about 0.9 and 9.5 billion PBMCs. Overall study results and their limits: Sampling was restricted to blood, and TCR repertoires in tissues likely differ from the TCR repertoires found in blood. The genetic and exposure-history diversity represented was limited by the small number of donors. Around 5% of naive CD4, around 4% of naive CD8, 2.3% of memory CD4, and 0.35% to 0.4% of memory CD8 clonotypes were shared across a few donors. Naive subsets generally had larger estimated clonotype richness than memory subsets. Incomplete sequencing was indicated by rarefaction of sorted-subset datasets, despite the large sequencing depth. Higher generation probabilities were observed for clonotypes shared by all four sorted-subset donors than for non-shared clonotypes. Pairwise subsampling indicated that sequencing depth was expected to affect the degree of clonotype sharing among donors.

Using the deep immunoSEQ assay, multiplex PCR amplified TCR CDR3 regions from genomic DNA. For each cell subset, the extracted genomic DNA was distributed evenly across all wells of several immunoSEQ 96-well plates, and each plate served as one replicate. Each replicate PCR for sorted subsets received around 200 ng genomic DNA, equal to some 32,000 T cell genomes. Purified libraries were measured with a Qubit 3.0 fluorometer, size-checked on a Bioanalyzer 2100, and measured again with the KAPA Library Quantification kit. A separate single-read 150-cycle Illumina NextSeq 550 flow cell was used to sequence each immunoSEQ 96-well plate. The authors processed their data as follows. Because the immunoSEQ output included only junctional sequences and no quality scores, the filtering could not be the same as the filtering used for full-length reads. Sequences were annotated with PyIR, a Python wrapper for IgBLAST v1.9, using IMGT germline references to assign V/J genes and CDR3. Any read was removed if the V/J assignment was weak (E-value above 1e-6), the CDR3 was missing, or the read contained stop codons, out-of-frame junctions, or ambiguous translated residues. A V3J clonotype was defined by an identical inferred V gene, J gene, and CDR3 amino acid sequence. The percentage overlap between two repertoires was calculated by dividing the number of shared unique clonotypes by the size of the smaller repertoire. Repertoire richness was assessed with RTK rarefaction, the Chao1 estimator, and Recon v2.1 estimates of unobserved clonotypes. Generation probabilities were computed with OLGA for all TCRbeta clonotypes obtained by the gDNA method from a handful of donors. The table was pulled from immuneACCESS by TCRdb, which kept in-frame rearrangements only. Such tables lose some clones; where checked, under half of the loss comes from unresolved V genes, and the rest has no known cause. The V and J calls and clone size were taken over from that table, and D and trimming were inferred from the DNA. This sample is represented by around 1 million clones; over 75% of them were singletons. The top ten clonotypes cover roughly 1.5% of the sample.

Sequencing was done on a sample of memory CD4+ T cells sorted from blood. Taken with the paper, the label for cell subset or site translates to: CD45RA-negative fraction. The source of this sequence is a man aged 18 to 35 in good health.

The CDR3 sequence is CASSFEIQETQYF. The nucleotides are TGCGCCAGCAGCTTTGAGATCCAAGAGACCCAGTACTTC. The sequence joins TRBV5-1 to TRBJ2-5, with the D segment identity uncertain. V loses 2 bases, J loses 1 base, and the germline ends lie 6 bases apart. CDR1 and CDR2, per the germline V gene, are SGHRS and YFSETQ. There are 13 amino acids in the CDR3, from cysteine to phenylalanine inclusive. Kept here is only the CDR3 DNA, which spans 39 bases and is read in frame from base 1.